Following are 31 T cell receptor beta chains from one sample sequenced in a study of blood T cell repertoires in COVID-19. Here immunoSEQ multiplex PCR was the method, and the copy in TCRdb shows in-frame clones only, minus some. The sample carries about 130,000 clones, roughly two thirds recorded once. Sequenced material: peripheral blood. Receptors originate from a woman aged 70-85 years with acute or convalescent COVID-19.

This clone has more than one count but fewer than ten. The chain combines TRBV2 with TRBJ1-2; 8 bases align to TRBD1. Germline trimming cut 4 bases from V and 6 bases from J; bases unmatched to any gene: 4. The CDR3 has 13 residues. The germline gives CDR1 SNHLY, CDR2 FYNNEI. As DNA, the CDR3 is TGTGCCAGCAGTGTGGACAGGGACGATGGCTACACCTTC. The encoded protein is CASSVDRDDGYTF. Full variable domain (missing parts from reference TRBV2 and TRBJ1-2): EPEVTQTPSHQVTQMGQEVILRCVPISNHLYFYWYRQILGQKVEFLVSFYNNEISEKSEIFDDQFSVERPDGSNFTLKIRSTKLEDSAMYFCASSVDRDDGYTFGSGTRLTVV.

The chain joins TRBV7-9 to TRBJ2-1; 9 bases agree with TRBD1. V was clipped by 7 bases and J by 8 bases; unmatched bases: 27. The CDR3 is 20 residues long. The germline V gene encodes CDR1 SEHNR and CDR2 FQNEAQ (reference sequence). For the CDR3, the DNA is TGTGCCAGCACCTATTCTACCCCCTCTACGGGACAGGGTTCGCTGGATGAGCAGTTCTTC. This codes for CASTYSTPSTGQGSLDEQFF.

V gene TRBV6-5 combines with J gene TRBJ1-4; no definite D call. The length of the CDR3 is 15 residues. V gave up 0 bases and J gave up 0 bases, with 5 bases separating them. The germline V gene encodes CDR1 MNHEY and CDR2 SVGAGI. The CDR3 region has the DNA TGTGCCAGCAGTTACTCCCAGACAACTAATGAAAAACTGTTTTTT. Its protein product is CASSYSQTTNEKLFF.

V and J are TRBV7-9 and TRBJ2-1; D is undetermined. With 5 bases removed from V and 7 bases from J, the gap between germline ends came to 9 bases. Germline V gene lookup returns CDR1 SEHNR and CDR2 FQNEAQ (reference sequence). This CDR3 region has 12 residues. CDR3 DNA sequence: TGTGCCAGCAGCGTAACACGAAATGAGCAGTTCTTC. It specifies CASSVTRNEQFF.

V and J are TRBV4-3 and TRBJ2-4, with 8 bases matching TRBD1. V gave up 0 bases and J gave up 5 bases; unmatched junction bases: 6. The length of the CDR3 is 16 residues. The germline V gene encodes CDR1 LGHNA and CDR2 YSLEER. CDR3 in DNA: TGCGCCAGCAGCCAAGATTTAGGGACAGGTCAAAACATTCAGTACTTC. It encodes CASSQDLGTGQNIQYF.

The chain has TRBV11-2 and TRBJ1-2, with D perhaps TRBD1 (5 bases). Germline V lookup: CDR1 SGHAT, CDR2 FQNNGV. This CDR3 is built from 14 residues. The germline V and J ends were trimmed by 3 bases and 2 bases, with 10 bases remaining between them. The CDR3 sequence is CASSFREPNYGYTF. In DNA, the CDR3 is TGTGCCAGCAGCTTCAGGGAACCGAACTATGGCTACACCTTC.

The chain links TRBV29-1 to TRBJ2-7; possible D gene TRBD2, 6 bases. Germline lookup yields CDR1 SQVTM and CDR2 ANQGSEA. This CDR3 spans 11 amino acids. V lost 7 bases and J lost 3, with 10 bases in between. CDR3 residues: CSGGTDYEQYF. The CDR3 nucleotides read TGCAGCGGCGGGACTGACTACGAGCAGTACTTC.

The chain carries TRBV19 and TRBJ1-1; a possible D gene is TRBD1 (6 bases). V was trimmed by 3 bases and J by 4 bases, leaving 9 bases between them. Germline assignment: CDR1 LNHDA and CDR2 SQIVND (reference sequence). The CDR3 extends over 13 amino acids. The CDR3 coding sequence is TGTGCCAGTAGTATGTTGGGGGCCACTGAAGCTTTCTTT. Encoded protein: CASSMLGATEAFF.

The chain is built from TRBV30 and TRBJ2-7; 11 nucleotides agree with TRBD1. Germline V gene data show CDR1 as GTSNPN and CDR2 as SVGIG (reference sequence). The V gene end was trimmed by 3 bases and the J gene end by 3 bases; junction bases not matched to a gene: 4. This CDR3 has 14 amino acids. The CDR3 reads CAWSGTGGLYEQYF. CDR3 DNA sequence: TGTGCCTGGAGCGGGACAGGGGGGCTCTACGAGCAGTACTTC.

The chain recombines TRBV10-2 with TRBJ2-7; TRBD1 aligns across 11 bases. This CDR3 comprises 15 residues. V gave up 9 bases and J gave up 6 bases; unmatched junction bases: 13. The V gene's germline CDR1 is WSHSY and CDR2 SAAADI. CDR3 amino acids: CASTDWDRGISEQYF. The CDR3 nucleotides read TGCGCCAGTACAGATTGGGACAGGGGGATCTCCGAGCAGTACTTC.

J is TRBJ1-3 and V is TRBV25-1; D is unclear. This CDR3 is built from 14 residues. From germline, CDR1 is MGHDK and CDR2 SYGVNS. Trimming pared 2 bases from V and 2 bases from J, leaving 7 bases between. Here the CDR3 DNA reads TGTGCCAGCAGTGAACGGCGGCCTGGAAACACCATATATTTT. This codes for CASSERRPGNTIYF.

The rearrangement joins TRBV5-4 to TRBJ2-7; 7 bases line up with TRBD1. Germline CDR1 is SGHNT and CDR2 is YYREEE (reference sequence). The CDR3 is made up of 15 amino acids. V was pared by 7 bases and J by 3 bases, with 13 bases of the junction left unmatched. The CDR3 protein is CASAPPGQTVYEQYF. CDR3 nucleotides: TGTGCCAGCGCCCCTCCGGGACAGACTGTCTACGAGCAGTACTTC.

The chain uses TRBV10-2 and TRBJ2-7, with a possible D match to TRBD1 (6 bases). This CDR3 region has 12 residues. CDR1 is WSHSY, CDR2 SAAADI, per germline. V lost 8 bases to trimming and J lost 5 bases, with 13 bases between them. CDR3 in amino acids: CASGRGLHEQYF. The CDR3 DNA reads TGCGCCAGCGGCAGGGGCTTACACGAGCAGTACTTC.

The chain joins TRBV4-1 to TRBJ2-7, with D perhaps matching TRBD2 (6 bases). Germline CDR1 reads MGHRA; CDR2 reads YSYEKL. The V and J ends lost 1 base and 5 bases respectively, with 12 bases between them. This CDR3 has 14 amino acids. The CDR3 sequence: CASSQVEGTHEQYF. The CDR3 DNA reads TGCGCCAGCAGCCAAGTGGAGGGCACCCACGAGCAGTACTTC.

Only a few counts were recorded for this clone. The chain carries TRBV9 and TRBJ1-1; TRBD1 matches at 9 bases. The length of the CDR3 is 16 residues. The V and J ends lost 3 bases and 0 bases, in that order; junction bases with no gene match: 6. Germline values: CDR1 SGDLS, CDR2 YYNGEE. The CDR3 spells CASSDAGTGLNTEAFF. CDR3 in DNA: TGTGCCAGCAGCGACGCCGGGACAGGGCTGAACACTGAAGCTTTCTTT.

V usage is TRBV5-8 and J usage is TRBJ2-3; 10 bases are a match to TRBD1. Per germline, CDR1 SGHTS and CDR2 YDEGEE. The CDR3 is 15 residues long. With V trimmed by 2 bases and J by 5 bases, 5 bases remained unmatched. The CDR3, as DNA: TGTGCCAGCAGCTTTGGGACAGGGGTGGAAGATACGCAGTATTTT. Translation: CASSFGTGVEDTQYF.

This rearrangement joins TRBV27 to TRBJ1-4; 7 bases are a match to TRBD1. Per the germline V gene, CDR1 is MNHEY and CDR2 is SMNVEV (reference sequence). The CDR3 is made up of 14 amino acids. After removal of 6 bases from V and 2 bases from J, the junction contained 3 bases not matched to a gene. This CDR3 reads CASRIQGTNEKLFF. CDR3 nucleotides: TGTGCCAGCAGAATACAGGGGACTAATGAAAAACTGTTTTTT.

The J gene is TRBJ2-5, the V gene TRBV11-2; possible D gene TRBD1, 7 bases. The CDR3 runs 17 residues. The germline V gene encodes CDR1 SGHAT and CDR2 FQNNGV. V lost 1 base and J 6 bases, leaving 21 bases between the germline ends. The CDR3 DNA reads as TGTGCCAGCAGCTTAGTGCTAGCTGGAGGGGGCATCAAGACCCAGTACTTC. Translation gives CASSLVLAGGGIKTQYF. The full variable domain, completed using reference TRBV11-2 and TRBJ2-5, is EAGVAQSPRYKIIEKRQSVAFWCNPISGHATLYWYQQILGQGPKLLIQFQNNGVVDDSQLPKDRFSAERLKGVDSTLKIQPAKLEDSAVYLCASSLVLAGGGIKTQYFGPGTRLLVL.

The J gene is TRBJ1-6, the V gene TRBV28; D possibly corresponds to TRBD1 (6 bases). CDR1 MDHEN and CDR2 SYDVKM come from the germline V gene. Trimming took 3 bases from V and 4 from J, leaving 10 bases between them. The CDR3 is made up of 15 amino acids. The chain's CDR3 is CASSFIGQYNSPLHF. CDR3 bases: TGTGCCAGCAGTTTTATCGGACAGTATAATTCACCCCTCCACTTT.

J is TRBJ2-1 and V is TRBV2; a weak D match, TRBD2 (6 bases). The CDR3 runs to 16 residues. Per germline, CDR1 SNHLY and CDR2 FYNNEI. With 6 bases removed from V and 0 bases from J, the gap between germline ends came to 15 bases. Here the CDR3 DNA reads TGTGCCAGCAGACTTCGCGGGGCGAGCTCCTACAATGAGCAGTTCTTC. Protein product: CASRLRGASSYNEQFF.

The rearrangement uses TRBV2 and TRBJ2-5; 9 bases are a match to TRBD2. CDR1 and CDR2 from the germline V gene are SNHLY and FYNNEI. Trimming removed 8 bases from V and 5 bases from J; junction bases left unmatched: 6. This CDR3 has 13 residues. CDR3 protein: CASGWREGETQYF. In nucleotides, the CDR3 is TGTGCCAGCGGATGGCGGGAGGGGGAGACCCAGTACTTC.

The rearrangement joins TRBV19 to TRBJ2-6, with D perhaps TRBD1 (6 bases). With 5 bases removed from V and 2 bases from J, the gap between germline ends came to 10 bases. This CDR3 is built from 15 residues. The germline V gene has CDR1 LNHDA and CDR2 SQIVND (reference sequence). CDR3 DNA: TGTGCCAGTAGTGACAGGACAGCTGGGGCCAACGTCCTGACTTTC. The encoded protein is CASSDRTAGANVLTF.

The chain carries TRBV7-3 and TRBJ1-5; tentatively, D is TRBD1 (5 bases). V lost 5 bases, J lost 1 base, and 9 bases lay in between. Germline V lookup: CDR1 SGHTA, CDR2 FQGTGA. The length of the CDR3 is 14 residues. The CDR3 sequence is CASSPTVSNQPQHF. The CDR3 DNA reads as TGTGCCAGCAGCCCGACAGTAAGCAATCAGCCCCAGCATTTT.

This clone has just a few counts. The V call is TRBV27, the J call TRBJ1-2, with TRBD1 matching 7 bases. The CDR3 is 16 residues long. From germline, CDR1 is MNHEY and CDR2 SMNVEV (reference sequence). Germline trimming cut 1 base from V and 6 bases from J; bases unmatched to any gene: 11. In nucleotides, the CDR3 is TGTGCCAGCAGTTTATTGACAGGGAAGAGATCCGATGGCTACACCTTC. Translating gives CASSLLTGKRSDGYTF.

The chain joins TRBV7-8 to TRBJ2-1; TRBD2 might be the D (6 bases). V was cut by 3 bases and J by 8 bases, with 17 bases left in between. CDR1 is SGHVS, CDR2 FQNEAQ, per germline. The CDR3 has 15 amino acids. Written as DNA, the CDR3 is TGTGCCAGCAGCTTGCAGGGACTTGGAGTCGATGAGCAGTTCTTC. This codes for CASSLQGLGVDEQFF.

The gene calls are TRBV7-9 and TRBJ1-2; weak D call: TRBD1 (5 bases). From germline, CDR1 is SEHNR and CDR2 FQNEAQ (reference sequence). V dropped 1 base and J dropped 4 bases, with 13 bases sitting between them. The length of the CDR3 is 15 residues. In DNA, the CDR3 is TGTGCCAGCAGCTTAGAGCGTCCAGGGCGCTATGGCTACACCTTC. It codes for CASSLERPGRYGYTF.

The table lists this clone with a count of one. The V gene is TRBV7-2, the J gene TRBJ1-2; 7 positions match TRBD1. V lost 5 bases to trimming and J lost 2 bases; unmatched junction nucleotides: 5. CDR1 and CDR2 (germline): SGHTA, FQGNSA. This CDR3 spans 14 amino acids. This CDR3 reads CASSQEQGNYGYTF. The CDR3 bases are TGTGCCAGCAGCCAGGAACAGGGGAACTATGGCTACACCTTC.

The chain uses TRBV7-9 and TRBJ2-6; TRBD1 agrees at 7 bases. With V trimmed by 2 bases and J by 0 bases, 1 base remained unmatched. Germline CDR1 and CDR2: SEHNR and FQNEAQ (reference sequence). CDR3 length: 16 residues. The CDR3 here is CASSLNRGSGANVLTF. The CDR3, as DNA: TGTGCCAGCAGCTTAAACAGGGGCTCTGGGGCCAACGTCCTGACTTTC.

The V and J genes are TRBV19 and TRBJ2-1; TRBD2 matches 12 bases. CDR1 and CDR2 (germline): LNHDA, SQIVND (reference sequence). V was clipped by 5 bases and J by 0 bases; unmatched bases: 8. The CDR3 covers 18 residues. The CDR3 nucleotides read TGTGCCAGTAGTCCTGGACTAGCGGGATCCCTCTCCTACAATGAGCAGTTCTTC. Protein sequence: CASSPGLAGSLSYNEQFF.

V gene TRBV3-1 (or the pseudogene TRBV3-2) combines with J gene TRBJ1-1; D remains unclear. Deletions cut 1 base from V and 5 bases from J, with 14 bases between. The CDR3 covers 15 residues. CDR1 LGHDT and CDR2 YNNKEL come from the germline V gene (reference sequence). The CDR3 region has the DNA TGTGCCAGCAGCCAAGGGGTCACGGGTGGAACTGAAGCTTTCTTT. Amino acid sequence: CASSQGVTGGTEAFF.

The rearrangement joins TRBV20-1 to TRBJ2-1; D might be TRBD1 (6 bases). The CDR3 totals 11 residues. The germline V gene has CDR1 DFQATT and CDR2 SNEGSKA (reference sequence). V dropped 4 bases and J dropped 10 bases, with 11 bases sitting between them. CDR3 amino acids: CSANRASEQFF. The CDR3 nucleotides read TGCAGTGCTAACAGGGCAAGCGAGCAGTTCTTC.